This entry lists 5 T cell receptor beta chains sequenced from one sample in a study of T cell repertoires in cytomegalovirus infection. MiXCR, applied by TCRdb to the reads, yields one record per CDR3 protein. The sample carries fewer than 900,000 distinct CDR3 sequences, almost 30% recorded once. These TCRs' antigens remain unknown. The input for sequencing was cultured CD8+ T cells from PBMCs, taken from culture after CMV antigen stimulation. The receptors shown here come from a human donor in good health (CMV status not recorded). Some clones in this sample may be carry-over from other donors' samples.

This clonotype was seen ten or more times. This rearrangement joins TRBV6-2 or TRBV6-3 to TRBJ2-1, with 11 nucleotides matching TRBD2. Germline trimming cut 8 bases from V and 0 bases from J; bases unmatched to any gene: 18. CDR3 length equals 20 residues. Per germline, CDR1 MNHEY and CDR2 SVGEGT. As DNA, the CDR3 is TGTGCCAGCGAGGGACTAGCGGTTAGTAAAGTCCCCGTCTCCTACAATGAGCAGTTCTTC. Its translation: CASEGLAVSKVPVSYNEQFF.

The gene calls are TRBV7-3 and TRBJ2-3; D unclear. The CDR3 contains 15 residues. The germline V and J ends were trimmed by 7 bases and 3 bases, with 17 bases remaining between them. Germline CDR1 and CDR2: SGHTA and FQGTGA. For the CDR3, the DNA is TGTGCCAGCAACTTTTTGGGTCTAGGTACAGATACGCAGTATTTT. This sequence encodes CASNFLGLGTDTQYF.

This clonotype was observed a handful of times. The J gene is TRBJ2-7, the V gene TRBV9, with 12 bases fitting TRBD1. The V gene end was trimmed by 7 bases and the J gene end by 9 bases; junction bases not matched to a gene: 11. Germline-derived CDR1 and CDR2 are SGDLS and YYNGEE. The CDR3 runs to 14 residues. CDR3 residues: CASAEGTGGGGQYF. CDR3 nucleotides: TGTGCCAGCGCGGAGGGGACAGGGGGCGGCGGGCAGTACTTC.

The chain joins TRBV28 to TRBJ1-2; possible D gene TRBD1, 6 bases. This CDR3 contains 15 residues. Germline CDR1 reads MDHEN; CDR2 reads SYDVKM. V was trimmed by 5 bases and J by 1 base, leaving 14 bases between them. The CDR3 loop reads CASSAGQRFNYGYTF. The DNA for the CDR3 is TGTGCCAGCAGTGCCGGACAGCGTTTTAACTATGGCTACACCTTC.

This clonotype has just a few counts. The CDR3 DNA reads as TGTGCCAGCAGCTTATCTTCGCACAGACTAGCCAAAAACATTCAGTACTTC. It encodes CASSLSSHRLAKNIQYF. J is TRBJ2-4 and V is TRBV7-9; no clear D gene. V was shortened by 2 bases and J by 0 bases, with 14 bases between the two germline ends. The CDR3 sequence is 17 residues long. CDR1 is SEHNR, CDR2 FQNEAQ, per germline (reference sequence).